The rows below give T cell receptor beta chains drawn from one sample of a study of shared clonotypes between healthy human individuals. Generated by immunoSEQ multiplex PCR, the TCRdb table keeps only in-frame clones and is missing some. The sample consists of about 1.1 million clones, about 72% of them appearing once. Sequencing was carried out using memory CD4+ T cells from PBMCs. The receptor source for this set is a man aged 18 to 30 in good health. Some clones in this sample may be carry-over from other donors' samples. CDR3s include the opening cysteine and the closing phenylalanine or tryptophan. The D gene is left open where the match is weak. Some rows have no size entry. The others give once, few or many, or a class for an expanded clone.

D: NA; size: NA; J: TRBJ2-5; V: TRBV10-1; CDR3: CASSESPGQETQYF; DNA: TGCGCCAGCAGTGAAAGTCCCGGGCAAGAGACCCAGTACTTC
D: NA; size: NA; J: TRBJ1-2; V: TRBV4-2; CDR3: CASSQVGGGGGYTF; DNA: TGTGCCAGCAGCCAAGTTGGCGGGGGGGGAGGCTACACCTTC
D: TRBD2; size: NA; J: TRBJ2-3; V: TRBV7-2; CDR3: CASSLLGGGVDTQYF; DNA: TGTGCCAGCAGCTTACTAGGCGGGGGTGTAGATACGCAGTATTTT
D: NA; size: once; J: TRBJ1-5; V: TRBV5-1; CDR3: CASSLAEPGQPQHF; DNA: TGCGCCAGCAGCTTGGCTGAGCCGGGACAGCCCCAGCATTTT
D: TRBD1; size: NA; J: TRBJ2-5; V: TRBV7-9; CDR3: CASSSSPGTGYREQYF; DNA: TGTGCCAGCAGCTCCTCCCCCGGGACAGGATATCGGGAGCAGTACTTC
D: NA; size: NA; J: TRBJ1-2; V: TRBV7-2; CDR3: CASSLEYNRRYTF; DNA: TGTGCCAGCAGCTTAGAGTACAATCGGCGCTACACCTTC
D: TRBD1; size: NA; J: TRBJ1-2; V: TRBV5-1; CDR3: CASSFNRGRLNYGYTF; DNA: TGCGCCAGCAGCTTTAACAGGGGGCGACTGAACTATGGCTACACCTTC
D: TRBD2; size: few; J: TRBJ2-1; V: TRBV28; CDR3: CASTIAGGLNEQFF; DNA: TGTGCCAGCACCATAGCGGGAGGACTAAATGAGCAGTTCTTC
D: TRBD2; size: NA; J: TRBJ2-1; V: TRBV5-4; CDR3: CASSLAGGPFNEQFF; DNA: TGTGCCAGCAGCTTAGCGGGAGGGCCCTTCAATGAGCAGTTCTTC
D: TRBD1; size: NA; J: TRBJ1-1; V: TRBV28; CDR3: CASSETGGGTEAFF; DNA: TGTGCCAGCAGTGAGACAGGGGGCGGCACTGAAGCTTTCTTT
D: NA; size: NA; J: TRBJ1-4; V: TRBV6-1; CDR3: CASSFRGREEKLFF; DNA: TGTGCCAGCAGTTTCCGGGGGCGCGAAGAAAAACTGTTTTTT
D: NA; size: NA; J: TRBJ2-3; V: TRBV30; CDR3: CAQNYGVVGTDTQYF; DNA: TGTGCCCAGAATTACGGGGTAGTGGGCACAGATACGCAGTATTTT
D: NA; size: NA; J: TRBJ1-5; V: TRBV6-5; CDR3: CASSRTSYSNQPQHF; DNA: TGTGCCAGCAGCAGGACAAGTTATAGCAATCAGCCCCAGCATTTT
D: NA; size: once; J: TRBJ2-2; V: TRBV6-5; CDR3: CASRAHEPTGELFF; DNA: TGTGCCAGCAGAGCCCACGAGCCCACCGGGGAGCTGTTTTTT
D: NA; size: NA; J: TRBJ1-2; V: TRBV2; CDR3: CASSVGFDEEIYGYTF; DNA: TGTGCCAGCAGTGTGGGATTCGACGAAGAGATTTATGGCTACACCTTC
D: NA; size: many; J: TRBJ2-6; V: TRBV7-2; CDR3: CASSRGPGAGANVLTF; DNA: TGTGCCAGCAGCCGGGGGCCGGGTGCTGGGGCCAACGTCCTGACTTTC
D: NA; size: once; J: TRBJ2-7; V: TRBV30; CDR3: CAWSAGGFDDQNYEQYF; DNA: TGTGCCTGGAGTGCGGGCGGGTTCGATGACCAAAATTACGAGCAGTACTTC
D: NA; size: NA; J: TRBJ1-1; V: TRBV30; CDR3: CAWKENTEAFF; DNA: TGTGCCTGGAAAGAGAACACTGAAGCTTTCTTT
D: NA; size: NA; J: TRBJ2-3; V: TRBV14; CDR3: CASSQVALLQGRTDTQYF; DNA: TGTGCCAGCAGCCAAGTGGCGCTCTTACAGGGGAGGACAGATACGCAGTATTTT
D: NA; size: NA; J: TRBJ2-7; V: TRBV9; CDR3: CASSPTNSYEQYF; DNA: TGTGCCAGCAGCCCCACTAACTCCTACGAGCAGTACTTC
D: NA; size: NA; J: TRBJ1-3; V: TRBV11-2; CDR3: CASSDDTGGNTIYF; DNA: TGTGCCAGCAGCGATGACACGGGAGGAAACACCATATATTTT
D: NA; size: NA; J: TRBJ2-7; V: TRBV7-6; CDR3: CASSPNPGRSYEQYF; DNA: TGTGCCAGCAGCCCAAATCCCGGGAGATCCTACGAGCAGTACTTC
D: TRBD1; size: many; J: TRBJ1-1; V: TRBV28; CDR3: CASSLWDRINTEAFF; DNA: TGTGCCAGCAGCCTCTGGGACAGAATAAACACTGAAGCTTTCTTT
D: NA; size: NA; J: TRBJ2-7; V: TRBV5-4; CDR3: CASSFSPDEQYF; DNA: TGTGCCAGCAGCTTCAGCCCGGACGAGCAGTACTTC
D: TRBD1; size: few; J: TRBJ1-2; V: TRBV7-3; CDR3: CASSFNPDRVFRGYTF; DNA: TGTGCCAGCAGCTTTAATCCTGACAGGGTTTTTAGGGGCTACACCTTC
D: NA; size: few; J: TRBJ1-1; V: TRBV7-9; CDR3: CASSLGAPRHTEAFF; DNA: TGTGCCAGCAGCTTAGGGGCACCCCGACACACTGAAGCTTTCTTT
D: NA; size: NA; J: TRBJ1-1; V: TRBV7-3; CDR3: CASSFILSTEAFF; DNA: TGTGCCAGCAGCTTTATTCTGAGCACTGAAGCTTTCTTT
D: NA; size: NA; J: TRBJ2-1; V: TRBV11-2; CDR3: CASSLDNRRGRNEQFF; DNA: TGTGCCAGCAGCTTAGATAACCGGAGGGGGCGAAATGAGCAGTTCTTC
D: TRBD2; size: NA; J: TRBJ2-2; V: TRBV11-1; CDR3: CASSLETSGSSTGELFF; DNA: TGTGCCAGCAGCTTAGAGACTAGCGGGAGTAGCACCGGGGAGCTGTTTTTT
D: NA; size: NA; J: TRBJ2-5; V: TRBV30; CDR3: CAWSLREETQYF; DNA: TGTGCCTGGAGCTTAAGGGAAGAGACCCAGTACTTC
D: TRBD1; size: NA; J: TRBJ1-1; V: TRBV5-1; CDR3: CASSSTGQTEAFF; DNA: TGCGCCAGCAGCTCGACAGGGCAAACTGAAGCTTTCTTT
D: NA; size: NA; J: TRBJ2-6; V: TRBV2; CDR3: CASSLATGGTGANVLTF; DNA: TGTGCCAGCAGTTTGGCAACTGGAGGGACTGGGGCCAACGTCCTGACTTTC
D: TRBD1; size: NA; J: TRBJ2-5; V: TRBV28; CDR3: CASSPSSGTGGETQYF; DNA: TGTGCCAGCAGTCCCAGTTCCGGGACAGGGGGGGAGACCCAGTACTTC
D: NA; size: many; J: TRBJ1-2; V: TRBV29-1; CDR3: CSVGVSGDYGYTF; DNA: TGCAGCGTGGGGGTTTCGGGCGACTATGGCTACACCTTC
D: NA; size: once; J: TRBJ2-1; V: TRBV9; CDR3: CASSVVCSLFF; DNA: TGTGCCAGCAGCGTAGTTTGCAGTCTGTTCTTC
D: NA; size: NA; J: TRBJ2-7; V: TRBV27; CDR3: CASSPRQGYYEQYF; DNA: TGTGCCAGCAGTCCCCGACAAGGTTACTACGAGCAGTACTTC
D: NA; size: NA; J: TRBJ1-3; V: TRBV28; CDR3: CASSLSRGAGNTIYF; DNA: TGTGCCAGCAGTTTATCTCGGGGGGCCGGAAACACCATATATTTT
D: TRBD1; size: NA; J: TRBJ2-1; V: TRBV5-1; CDR3: CASSWGQGPYNEQFF; DNA: TGCGCCAGCAGCTGGGGACAGGGGCCCTACAATGAGCAGTTCTTC
D: NA; size: NA; J: TRBJ2-7; V: TRBV5-5; CDR3: CASSLQGFHEQYF; DNA: TGTGCCAGCAGCCTACAGGGTTTCCACGAGCAGTACTTC
D: NA; size: NA; J: TRBJ1-1; V: TRBV18; CDR3: CASSPLEDSGAFF; DNA: TGTGCCAGCTCACCGTTGGAGGATAGCGGAGCTTTCTTT
D: TRBD2; size: NA; J: TRBJ2-3; V: TRBV5-4; CDR3: CASSSLLAGTSTDTQYF; DNA: TGTGCCAGCAGCTCGCTCCTAGCGGGAACTAGCACAGATACGCAGTATTTT
D: NA; size: NA; J: TRBJ2-1; V: TRBV5-1; CDR3: CASSPRTGSYNEQFF; DNA: TGCGCCAGCAGCCCTCGGACTGGTTCCTACAATGAGCAGTTCTTC
D: TRBD1; size: NA; J: TRBJ1-4; V: TRBV28; CDR3: CAAKQGAREKLFF; DNA: TGTGCTGCAAAACAGGGGGCGAGGGAAAAACTGTTTTTT
D: NA; size: NA; J: TRBJ2-1; V: TRBV28; CDR3: CASSSVGDEQFF; DNA: TGTGCCAGCAGTTCTGTGGGGGATGAGCAGTTCTTC
D: NA; size: NA; J: TRBJ2-5; V: TRBV6-4; CDR3: CASTQGGTPADKQETQYF; DNA: TGTGCCAGCACCCAAGGGGGGACACCAGCCGACAAGCAAGAGACCCAGTACTTC
D: NA; size: NA; J: TRBJ2-2; V: TRBV18; CDR3: CASSPRNSGTVTGELFF; DNA: TGTGCCAGCTCACCACGGAATAGCGGGACAGTCACCGGGGAGCTGTTTTTT
D: NA; size: NA; J: TRBJ2-6; V: TRBV28; CDR3: CASSLLHYGANVLTF; DNA: TGTGCCAGCAGTTTACTCCATTACGGGGCCAACGTCCTGACTTTC
D: TRBD2; size: NA; J: TRBJ2-1; V: TRBV6-5; CDR3: CASTPLGLADNEQFF; DNA: TGTGCCAGCACCCCCCTGGGACTAGCGGATAATGAGCAGTTCTTC
D: NA; size: many; J: TRBJ1-4; V: TRBV4-2; CDR3: CASSQAQGYEKLFF; DNA: TGTGCCAGCAGCCAAGCTCAGGGTTATGAAAAACTGTTTTTT
D: NA; size: once; J: TRBJ2-3; V: TRBV9; CDR3: CASSVADLVGYTQYF; DNA: TGTGCCAGCAGCGTAGCGGACCTGGTCGGATATACGCAGTATTTT
D: TRBD1; size: NA; J: TRBJ1-2; V: TRBV28; CDR3: CASSDRVYGYTF; DNA: TGTGCCAGCAGCGACAGGGTGTATGGCTACACCTTC
D: TRBD1; size: NA; J: TRBJ2-7; V: TRBV20-1; CDR3: CSATPRDRGDF; DNA: TGCAGTGCTACCCCCCGAGACAGGGGGGACTTC